These 30 T cell receptor beta chains were sequenced from one sample in a study of T cell repertoires in cytomegalovirus infection. TCRdb re-called the reads with MiXCR, one entry per CDR3 protein. This sample has about 920,000 distinct CDR3 sequences, with about 33% found just once. These receptors have no identified antigens. The sequencing here drew on cultured CD8+ T cells from PBMCs, taken from culture after CMV antigen stimulation. The origin of the receptors is a human donor in good health (CMV status not recorded). Some clones in this sample may be carry-over from other donors' samples.

Only a few counts were recorded for this clonotype. This rearrangement joins TRBV6-1 to TRBJ2-3; D is unresolved. This CDR3 is built from 16 residues. The V gene's germline CDR1 is MNHNS and CDR2 SASEGT. V was shortened by 2 bases and J by 4 bases, with 16 bases between the two germline ends. The CDR3 bases are TGTGCCAGCAGTGAATATCCAGTCATGAGTCCAGATACGCAGTATTTT. Translated: CASSEYPVMSPDTQYF.

This clonotype was detected once. The chain links TRBV18 to TRBJ2-1; 11 positions match TRBD2. Trimming cost V 0 bases and J 10 bases; bases outside gene matches: 11. The CDR3 length is 17 residues. The germline V gene encodes CDR1 KGHSH and CDR2 LQKENI. The CDR3 DNA follows: TGTGCCAGCTCACCACCTGAGGGGGGACTAGCGGAGGGCGAGCAGTTCTTC. The encoded protein is CASSPPEGGLAEGEQFF.

The chain links TRBV12-3 or TRBV12-4 to TRBJ2-2; D unresolved. V was cut by 6 bases and J by 7 bases, with 12 bases left in between. The CDR3 is 13 amino acids. The CDR3 protein is CASRPAVNGELFF. CDR3 in DNA: TGTGCCAGCAGGCCGGCAGTTAACGGGGAGCTGTTTTTT.

This clonotype was recorded many times. The chain has TRBV7-9 and TRBJ2-7; weak D call: TRBD1 (5 bases). Per germline, CDR1 SEHNR and CDR2 FQNEAQ (reference sequence). Trimming pared 4 bases from V and 4 bases from J, leaving 14 bases between. This CDR3 is built from 14 residues. Written as DNA, the CDR3 is TGTGCCAGCAGCTCGAGAGATAGGGGATACGAGCAGTACGTC. It specifies CASSSRDRGYEQYV.

This clonotype showed up just a few times. The chain couples TRBV12-3 or TRBV12-4 to TRBJ2-2; 13 bases align to TRBD2. V was clipped by 8 bases and J by 1 base; unmatched bases: 1. The CDR3 length is 15 residues. The CDR3 sequence is CASGTSGENTGELFF. DNA of the CDR3: TGTGCCAGCGGGACTAGCGGGGAGAACACCGGGGAGCTGTTTTTT.

In nucleotides, the CDR3 is TGTGCCAGCAGCCAAGCAGTCGTGGCAGGGGGTCCTGGAAACACCATATATTTT. It encodes CASSQAVVAGGPGNTIYF. The rearrangement uses TRBV4-2 and TRBJ1-3; TRBD1 aligns across 7 bases. The CDR3 is 18 amino acids. The germline V gene has CDR1 LGHNA and CDR2 YNFKEQ. Germline trimming cut 1 base from V and 2 bases from J; bases unmatched to any gene: 11.

Only a few counts were recorded for this clonotype. V and J are TRBV6-5 and TRBJ2-3; maybe TRBD1 (6 bases). V was cut by 4 bases and J by 2 bases, with 13 bases left in between. The CDR3 is 15 residues long. Germline CDR1 and CDR2: MNHEY and SVGAGI. DNA of the CDR3: TGTGCCAGCAGTTCTGACAGGTTCCACACAGATACGCAGTATTTT. As protein: CASSSDRFHTDTQYF.

This clonotype was seen only a few times. The chain is built from TRBV6-5 and TRBJ2-2, with 10 bases lining up with TRBD2. The trim removed 1 base at V and 1 base at J, leaving 12 bases unmatched. This CDR3 region has 20 residues. The germline V gene has CDR1 MNHEY and CDR2 SVGAGI. CDR3 region: CASSYWGQRASGGNTGELFF. CDR3 DNA: TGTGCCAGCAGTTACTGGGGACAGAGGGCTAGCGGGGGGAACACCGGGGAGCTGTTTTTT.

This clonotype was seen at least ten times. The chain has TRBV7-8 and TRBJ2-3, with 7 bases lining up with TRBD2. Germline lookup yields CDR1 SGHVS and CDR2 FQNEAQ. This CDR3 contains 14 residues. The V gene end was trimmed by 3 bases and the J gene end by 4 bases; junction bases not matched to a gene: 4. This CDR3 reads CASSFYSGADTQYF. In nucleotides, the CDR3 is TGTGCCAGCAGCTTTTACAGCGGGGCAGATACGCAGTATTTT.

Only one count was recorded for this clonotype. The chain has TRBV6-1 and TRBJ1-1, with unresolved D. Trimming removed 5 bases at V and 5 bases at J, with 9 bases between. This CDR3 has 12 residues. The germline V gene encodes CDR1 MNHNS and CDR2 SASEGT. DNA of the CDR3: TGTGCCAGCAGTCAAGTGTGGACTGAAGCTTTCTTT. Translating gives CASSQVWTEAFF.

The gene calls are TRBV9 and TRBJ2-5, with TRBD1 identical over 8 bases. This CDR3 is 14 amino acids long. Germline V gene sequence: CDR1 SGDLS, CDR2 YYNGEE. The V gene end was trimmed by 6 bases and the J gene end by 4 bases; junction bases not matched to a gene: 8. CDR3 DNA: TGTGCCAGCAACACCGGGACAGGCAGAGAGACCCAGTACTTC. Translated, it gives CASNTGTGRETQYF.

V usage is TRBV7-6 and J usage is TRBJ2-1; 14 positions agree with TRBD2. From germline, CDR1 is SGHVS and CDR2 FNYEAQ. J gave up 10 bases and V 5 bases, and 7 bases lay outside the gene matches. This CDR3 comprises 15 residues. DNA of the CDR3: TGTGCCAGCAGCAAGACTAGCGGGGGGGCATTCGAGCAGTTCTTC. Translated: CASSKTSGGAFEQFF.

This chain links TRBV19 with TRBJ1-2; TRBD1 matches 8 bases. CDR1 is LNHDA and CDR2 is SQIVND in the germline V gene (reference sequence). This CDR3 is 15 amino acids long. The J segment lost 2 bases and the V segment lost 5 bases, leaving 7 bases of the junction unmatched. DNA of the CDR3: TGTGCCAGTAGTTTATGGACAGGGCAGAACTATGGCTACACCTTC. Translating it yields CASSLWTGQNYGYTF.

The rearrangement links TRBV7-3 to TRBJ2-1, with 10 positions matching TRBD2. The CDR3 has 15 amino acids. The trim removed 5 bases at V and 4 bases at J, leaving 5 bases unmatched. The germline V gene encodes CDR1 SGHTA and CDR2 FQGTGA. The DNA of the CDR3 is TGTGCCAGCAGCGGAGCGGGGGGGTTATACAATGAGCAGTTCTTC. The encoded protein is CASSGAGGLYNEQFF.

This chain connects TRBV19 to TRBJ1-1; 7 nucleotides agree with TRBD1. This CDR3 has 14 residues. Germline CDR1 and CDR2: LNHDA and SQIVND (reference sequence). V lost 6 bases and J lost 2; bases outside the gene matches: 6. The CDR3 reads CASRDWDSNTEAFF. The DNA for the CDR3 is TGTGCCAGTAGGGACTGGGACAGTAACACTGAAGCTTTCTTT.

The chain is built from TRBV19 and TRBJ2-7, with D hard to call. This CDR3 is built from 12 residues. Germline values: CDR1 LNHDA, CDR2 SQIVND (reference sequence). V was trimmed by 7 bases and J by 2 bases, leaving 9 bases between them. DNA of the CDR3: TGTGCCAGTACGGGTCAGACCTACGAGCAGTACTTC. It encodes CASTGQTYEQYF. The whole variable domain, remainder taken from reference TRBV19 and TRBJ2-7, is DGGITQSPKYLFRKEGQNVTLSCEQNLNHDAMYWYRQDPGQGLRLIYYSQIVNDFQKGDIAEGYSVSREKKESFPLTVTSAQKNPTAFYLCASTGQTYEQYFGPGTRLTVT.

The chain carries TRBV28 and TRBJ1-2, with 10 bases identical to TRBD1. J was trimmed by 4 bases and V by 4 bases; bases with no gene match: 9. This CDR3 contains 16 residues. CDR1 and CDR2 from the germline V gene are MDHEN and SYDVKM. The CDR3 sequence is CASSSDRGLNLYGYTF. The CDR3 DNA reads as TGTGCCAGCAGTTCCGACAGGGGGCTAAATCTCTATGGCTACACCTTC.

This clonotype has only one observation. The junction departs from the called germline gene at one end, perhaps through a read error. The V and J genes are TRBV5-3 and TRBJ1-5; no firm D call. TRBV5-3 is identified as an open reading frame with a role that is uncertain. This CDR3 is built from 15 residues. This CDR3 is CASSLEWGSRQPQHF. DNA for the CDR3: TGTGCCAGCAGCTTGGAATGGGGTTCTCGTCAGCCCCAGCATTTT.

V gene TRBV6-5 combines with J gene TRBJ2-2; possibly TRBD1 or TRBD2 for D (5 bases each). Germline CDR1 reads MNHEY; CDR2 reads SVGAGI. V lost 5 bases to trimming and J lost 1 base, with 11 bases between them. The CDR3 has 15 residues. CDR3 sequence: CASSHRDGNTGELFF. DNA for the CDR3: TGTGCCAGCAGTCACCGGGACGGGAACACCGGGGAGCTGTTTTTT.

This chain connects TRBV6-2 or TRBV6-3 to TRBJ2-4; TRBD2 agrees at 11 bases. With V trimmed by 5 bases and J by 6 bases, 9 bases remained unmatched. The CDR3 covers 16 residues. Germline lookup yields CDR1 MNHEY and CDR2 SVGEGT. The CDR3 here is CASSLPTSGALNIQYF. Written as DNA, the CDR3 is TGTGCCAGCAGTCTCCCGACTAGCGGGGCTCTAAACATTCAGTACTTC.

The sample holds a few counts of this clonotype. The chain joins TRBV28 to TRBJ2-7, with D perhaps TRBD1 or TRBD2 (5 bases each). This CDR3 has 16 amino acids. Germline V gives CDR1 MDHEN, CDR2 SYDVKM. V lost 1 base, J lost 5 bases, and 18 bases lay in between. In DNA form, the CDR3 reads TGTGCCAGCAGTTTATCGGTCCGAGGGGTCCGGGACGAGCAGTACGTC. It codes for CASSLSVRGVRDEQYV.

This clonotype appeared a few times. The rearrangement uses TRBV9 and TRBJ1-2; tentative D call: TRBD1 (5 bases). V was shortened by 0 bases and J by 2 bases, with 11 bases between the two germline ends. The length of the CDR3 is 15 residues. CDR1 SGDLS and CDR2 YYNGEE come from the germline V gene. The CDR3 is CASSVAGRTNYGYTF. In nucleotides, the CDR3 is TGTGCCAGCAGCGTAGCGGGACGGACCAACTATGGCTACACCTTC.

In the case of this clonotype: Its ends do not fully match the called genes, so a read error is possible. This sequence joins TRBV6-8 and TRBJ2-3, with 9 bases that match TRBD2. Germline CDR1 reads MNHGY; CDR2 reads SAAAGT. This CDR3 has 16 residues. The CDR3 nucleotides read TGTGCCAGCAGCCTAGCGGGGAGGACTAGCACAGATAAGCAGTATTTT. It codes for CASSLAGRTSTDKQYF.

This clonotype showed up many times. V and J are TRBV7-9 and TRBJ2-7, with TRBD2 matching 7 bases. The CDR3 covers 16 residues. Per germline, CDR1 SEHNR and CDR2 FQNEAQ (reference sequence). The ends lost 5 bases at V and 0 bases at J; junction bases unmatched: 10. Written as DNA, the CDR3 is TGTGCCAGCAGCCTCGGGGGGAGCGGAAGCTCCTACGAGCAGTACTTC. It is translated as CASSLGGSGSSYEQYF.

This clonotype came up a few times. This rearrangement joins TRBV12-3 or TRBV12-4 to TRBJ1-4, with D tentatively TRBD1 (6 bases). The CDR3 has 14 amino acids. The ends were cut back, 7 bases at V and 5 bases at J, with 14 bases in the middle. CDR3: CASTTTDSNEKLFF. CDR3 DNA: TGTGCCAGCACCACAACGGACAGCAATGAAAAACTGTTTTTT.

This clonotype has only a few counts. The V gene is TRBV7-6, the J gene TRBJ2-1, with unresolved D. The V gene lost 4 bases and the J gene lost 7 bases, with 17 bases spanning the gap. This CDR3 contains 15 residues. CDR1 and CDR2 (germline): SGHVS, FNYEAQ. CDR3 protein: CASSSPPGLMNEQFF. In DNA, the CDR3 is TGTGCCAGCAGCTCCCCGCCAGGATTGATGAATGAGCAGTTCTTC.

This rearrangement joins TRBV7-3 to TRBJ2-5; D may be TRBD2 (8 bases). The CDR3 is 14 amino acids. Trimming stripped 5 bases from V and 7 bases from J, with 17 bases between. Germline V gives CDR1 SGHTA, CDR2 FQGTGA. The CDR3 nucleotides read TGTGCCAGCAGCGGGACAGCGGGGGACGGGACCCAGTACTTC. Encoded protein: CASSGTAGDGTQYF.

V is TRBV7-3 and J is TRBJ2-1, with D possibly TRBD2 on 5 matching bases. Germline loops: CDR1 SGHTA, CDR2 FQGTGA. The CDR3 runs 15 residues. The ends were cut back, 4 bases at V and 4 bases at J, with 14 bases in the middle. The CDR3 DNA follows: TGTGCCAGCAGCTCCGACCTAGGCGGGTACAATGAGCAGTTCTTC. Translating gives CASSSDLGGYNEQFF.

In its sample, this clonotype was seen a few times. The V call is TRBV2, the J call TRBJ2-1; D tentatively reads TRBD1 or TRBD2 (5 bases each). The CDR3 consists of 13 residues. Germline V gives CDR1 SNHLY, CDR2 FYNNEI. Deletions cut 8 bases from V and 1 base from J, with 9 bases between. Here the CDR3 reads CASGGRSYNEQFF. CDR3 bases: TGTGCCAGCGGGGGTAGGTCCTACAATGAGCAGTTCTTC.

This clonotype was counted a few times. The V call is TRBV6-5, the J call TRBJ2-1; D is unclear. The germline V gene encodes CDR1 MNHEY and CDR2 SVGAGI. Between the trimmed V and J ends, which lost 2 bases and 7 bases, there was a span of 15 bases. The CDR3 extends over 15 amino acids. The CDR3 region has the DNA TGTGCCAGCAGTTACGGCAGGTTACTCGGGAATGAGCAGTTCTTC. This codes for CASSYGRLLGNEQFF.